The sequence of this T cell receptor beta chain was determined in a study of prognosis after radiotherapy for stage I lung cancer. As for the study in general: From early 2018 through early 2019, patients with stage I non-small cell lung cancer were enrolled. Distant metastases showed up in four patients after radiotherapy, at a median of 7 months, while some 15 showed no significant progression.

The CDR3 is 14 residues long. Germline V gene sequence: CDR1 SGHRS, CDR2 YFSETQ. V dropped 4 bases and J dropped 5; count of bases not matched to a gene: 5. Genomic DNA was subjected to two-round multiplex PCR for amplification of TCR beta CDR3. It was primers specific to each TRBV and TRBJ gene that first-round PCR used. In TCRdb, the multiplex PCR reads were re-called with MiXCR into one record per CDR3 protein. The sample holds approximately 8,800 distinct CDR3 sequences, around 62% seen once. Investigators drew approximately 6.1 milliliters of peripheral blood at each of two time points. This clonotype is medium-sized within its sample.

This TCR was recovered from a donor at least 50 years old with non-small cell lung cancer. The rearrangement joins TRBV5-1 to TRBJ2-7; 11 bases are a match to TRBD1. The material sequenced was PBMCs, taken before or after stereotactic body radiation therapy (not recorded which). As DNA, the CDR3 is TGCGCCAGCAGCGCTGGGACAGGGGGGAACGAGCAGTACTTC. Translation gives CASSAGTGGNEQYF.